A single sample is the source of the 14 T cell receptor beta chains below, sequenced in a study of beta chain features in type 1 diabetes. Sequenced material consisted of expressed TCRB transcripts (all of the isolated RNA was reverse transcribed). Using immunoSEQ multiplex PCR, the repertoire was profiled, and TCRdb retains in-frame clones only, with some absent. The top ten clones hold 0.02% to 0.025% of a sample with hundreds of thousands of clones, 17% of them seen once. The sample consisted of naive CD4+ T cells from blood. The source of these receptors is a woman aged 18-29 years in good health.

The chain links TRBV28 to TRBJ1-2; tentative D call: TRBD1 (5 bases). Trimming removed 6 bases from V and 8 bases from J, with 19 bases in between. The CDR3 length is 14 residues. Germline assignment: CDR1 MDHEN and CDR2 SYDVKM. CDR3 sequence: CASRPFLGARGYTF. CDR3 DNA: TGTGCCAGCAGACCATTCCTAGGGGCGCGAGGCTACACCTTC.

The V call is TRBV18, the J call TRBJ1-2, with D tentatively TRBD1 (5 bases). V was cut by 2 bases and J by 7 bases, with 17 bases left in between. The CDR3 totals 15 residues. Germline V CDR1 and CDR2: KGHSH, LQKENI. The CDR3, as DNA: TGTGCCAGCTCACCAGGGCTTATCCGGGGGTTTGGCTACACCTTC. Residues: CASSPGLIRGFGYTF. Looking up the rest from reference TRBV18 and TRBJ1-2 gives the full variable domain: NAGVMQNPRHLVRRRGQEARLRCSPMKGHSHVYWYRQLPEEGLKFMVYLQKENIIDESGMPKERFSAEFPKEGPSILRIQQVVRGDSAAYFCASSPGLIRGFGYTFGSGTRLTVV.

This rearrangement joins TRBV7-2 to TRBJ1-1, with D hard to call. V was clipped by 3 bases and J by 0 bases, with 11 bases between them. The CDR3 loop spans 15 amino acids. Germline V gives CDR1 SGHTA, CDR2 FQGNSA. CDR3 in amino acids: CASSFDNIMNTEAFF. The CDR3 nucleotides are TGTGCCAGCAGCTTTGACAACATCATGAACACTGAAGCTTTCTTT.

This clone was observed a handful of times. The chain carries TRBV7-2 and TRBJ2-7; 9 bases are shared with TRBD2. CDR3 size: 15 residues. CDR1 and CDR2 (germline): SGHTA, FQGNSA. The trim removed 0 bases at V and 6 bases at J, leaving 6 bases unmatched. CDR3 residues: CASSLAAGGPGEQYF. The CDR3 region has the DNA TGTGCCAGCAGCTTAGCGGCGGGAGGGCCTGGCGAGCAGTACTTC.

The table lists this clone with a few counts. The chain employs TRBV11-2 and TRBJ2-7; 7 nucleotides line up with TRBD1. The germline CDR1 and CDR2 sequences are SGHAT and FQNNGV. Trimming cost V 5 bases and J 3 bases; bases outside gene matches: 4. This CDR3 has 13 residues. CDR3 nucleotides: TGTGCCAGCAGCCGACAGGGTTTCTACGAGCAGTACTTC. Translation: CASSRQGFYEQYF. The full variable domain, completed using reference TRBV11-2 and TRBJ2-7, is EAGVAQSPRYKIIEKRQSVAFWCNPISGHATLYWYQQILGQGPKLLIQFQNNGVVDDSQLPKDRFSAERLKGVDSTLKIQPAKLEDSAVYLCASSRQGFYEQYFGPGTRLTVT.

The chain is built from TRBV5-6 and TRBJ2-2, with D possibly TRBD1 on 5 matching bases. The V gene lost 4 bases and the J gene lost 0 bases, with 16 bases spanning the gap. The V gene's germline CDR1 is SGHDT and CDR2 YYEEEE. The CDR3 is made up of 17 amino acids. The CDR3 loop reads CASSTTALQANTGELFF. CDR3 nucleotide sequence: TGTGCCAGCAGCACGACAGCCCTACAAGCGAACACCGGGGAGCTGTTTTTT.

V and J are TRBV5-5 and TRBJ2-7, with D possibly being TRBD1 or TRBD2 (6 bases each). The CDR3 is made up of 19 amino acids. V was cut by 4 bases and J by 2 bases, with 28 bases left in between. Germline V lookup: CDR1 SGHKS, CDR2 YYEKEE (reference sequence). The CDR3 DNA follows: TGTGCCAGCAGCCTGGTCCTAAGAATAGGGGGGCGCCCCCCCTACGAGCAGTACTTC. It specifies CASSLVLRIGGRPPYEQYF.

The J gene is TRBJ1-4, the V gene TRBV18; 9 bases agree with TRBD1. The CDR3 totals 14 residues. Germline CDR1 and CDR2: KGHSH and LQKENI. J gave up 8 bases and V 5 bases, and 6 bases lay outside the gene matches. As DNA, the CDR3 is TGTGCCAGCTCATCCAGGACAGGGGACGAAAAACTGTTTTTT. Its protein is CASSSRTGDEKLFF.

This chain links TRBV19 with TRBJ1-2; the D gene is possibly TRBD1 (6 bases). Germline CDR1 reads LNHDA; CDR2 reads SQIVND (reference sequence). The length of the CDR3 is 12 residues. Trimming left V 5 bases short and J 4 bases short, with 8 bases between. CDR3 coding DNA: TGTGCCAGTAGTGGACAGTTCTATGGCTACACCTTC. Translated: CASSGQFYGYTF.

This clone was observed a few times. This chain uses TRBV4-3 with TRBJ2-1; D is uncertain. The ends were cut back, 6 bases at V and 5 bases at J, with 14 bases in the middle. This CDR3 contains 14 residues. From germline, CDR1 is LGHNA and CDR2 YSLEER. CDR3 sequence (DNA): TGCGCCAGCAGTCTGTCAACTGATGACAATGAGCAGTTCTTC. Its translation: CASSLSTDDNEQFF.

This clone was seen more than once but under ten times. This CDR3 reads CASTIPGQGFKLFF. In nucleotides, the CDR3 is TGTGCCAGCACCATACCGGGACAGGGGTTCAAACTGTTTTTT. The chain employs TRBV2 and TRBJ1-4; TRBD1 matches at 10 bases. Germline CDR1 reads SNHLY; CDR2 reads FYNNEI. The V segment lost 7 bases and the J segment 11 bases; nucleotides outside the gene matches: 10. The CDR3 totals 14 residues.

This clone showed up just a few times. The V gene is TRBV4-2, the J gene TRBJ1-6; D unresolved. The CDR3 contains 13 residues. The ends were cut back, 4 bases at V and 8 bases at J, with 9 bases in the middle. Germline CDR1 reads LGHNA; CDR2 reads YNFKEQ. The CDR3 sequence: CASSPTLDSPLHF. The CDR3 DNA is TGTGCCAGCAGCCCCACACTGGATTCACCCCTCCACTTT.

The V call is TRBV5-1, the J call TRBJ2-1; the match to TRBD2 covers 10 bases. Trimming removed 2 bases from V and 7 bases from J; junction bases left unmatched: 6. The CDR3 is 15 amino acids. Germline-derived CDR1 and CDR2 are SGHRS and YFSETQ. CDR3 sequence (DNA): TGCGCCAGCAGCTTTACTAGCGGGACCCAGAATGAGCAGTTCTTC. Its translation: CASSFTSGTQNEQFF.

V gene TRBV28 combines with J gene TRBJ1-5; D perhaps matches TRBD1 (5 bases). Per the germline V gene, CDR1 is MDHEN and CDR2 is SYDVKM. The CDR3 runs 15 residues. V was pared by 2 bases and J by 6 bases, with 14 bases between. The CDR3 spells CASSLEGRGLQPQHF. DNA for the CDR3: TGTGCCAGCAGTTTAGAGGGGCGAGGGCTTCAGCCCCAGCATTTT.